The present T cell receptor beta chain was sequenced within a study of CD8+ T cells in alopecia areata. This clone was seen a single time. The CDR3 is 17 amino acids. The V gene lost 0 bases and the J gene lost 0 bases, with 16 bases spanning the gap. CDR1 is SGHNT and CDR2 is YYREEE in the germline V gene (reference sequence). Researchers sorted CD4+ cells into CD25+CD127- cells for a few patients. Collected material from alopecia areata patients comprised lesional scalp punch biopsies and peripheral blood. Sequencing relied on a cDNA template that was reverse transcribed from extracted RNA. Measured with immunoSEQ multiplex PCR; TCRdb has only the in-frame clones, and not every one. Here the sample spans under 40,000 clones, around half being singletons.

The receptor's source is a human donor with alopecia areata. Specimen: CD4+ Tregs sorted from blood. The rearrangement links TRBV5-4 to TRBJ2-7; tentatively, D is TRBD2 (5 bases). CDR3 region: CASSLDGPAASSYEQYF. The DNA of the CDR3 is TGTGCCAGCAGCTTGGACGGTCCAGCGGCCAGCTCCTACGAGCAGTACTTC.